This T cell receptor (beta chain) was profiled in a study of CD8+ T cells in alopecia areata. Background on the study: Once tofacitinib had been taken for 6 to 18 months, 6 months off drug followed.

Following extraction, RNA underwent reverse transcription to cDNA, which served as the sequencing template. Only in-frame clones appear in the TCRdb table, and some are missing; sequencing was by immunoSEQ multiplex PCR. The sample contains fewer than 350,000 clones, 58% of which appear only once. Broader study findings: Mice showed clearer TCR sharing than patients did, a gap that was possibly HLA-related. The link between baseline CD8+ expansion and response remains uncertain with one nonresponder.

As for treatment: oral pan-JAK inhibitor, 5-10 mg twice daily. Points on this clone: Its matching antigen is unknown.

The CDR3 is 14 amino acids. The germline V gene has CDR1 GTSNPN and CDR2 SVGIG (reference sequence). The V end lost 1 base, the J end lost 7 bases, and 11 bases lay between the germline ends. The material was CD4+ T cells sorted from blood, obtained at week 24, from a patient treated with tofacitinib. The J gene is TRBJ1-6, the V gene TRBV30; no reliable D call. The TCR comes from a human donor with alopecia areata. The CDR3 region has the DNA TGTGCCTGGAGTGGGGCAGTCTGGAATTCACCCCTCCACTTT. Translation gives CAWSGAVWNSPLHF.